The present entry profiles one TCR beta chain with its context. This entry is derived from a study of early T cells in non-severe SARS-CoV-2 infection. The CDR3 contains 15 residues. Looked up from germline, CDR1 is MNHNY and CDR2 is SVGAGI (reference sequence). Trimming left V 5 bases short and J 2 bases short, with 14 bases between. TCRdb re-called the 5' RACE reads with MiXCR, one entry per CDR3 protein. The sample includes around 67,000 distinct CDR3 sequences, around a tenth of them seen just once. Specimen: whole blood. The sequence came from an adult who was a healthcare worker with PCR-confirmed SARS-CoV-2 infection or an uninfected control (not recorded which). The J gene is TRBJ2-3, the V gene TRBV6-6; D is possibly TRBD2 (5 bases). Here the CDR3 reads CASSTQDFPTDTQYF. The CDR3 DNA is TGTGCCAGCAGTACTCAGGACTTTCCCACAGATACGCAGTATTTT.